The 7 T cell receptor beta chains presented below share a single source sample, sequenced in a study of blood T cell repertoires in COVID-19. Measured with immunoSEQ multiplex PCR; TCRdb has only the in-frame clones, and not every one. The sample shows more than 200,000 clones, around 90% of them seen only once. Material: PBMCs or T cells enriched from blood (not recorded which). These receptors were taken from a woman aged 25 to 39 with acute COVID-19.

This chain joins TRBV19 and TRBJ1-4; D remains unclear. This CDR3 has 17 residues. The germline gives CDR1 LNHDA, CDR2 SQIVND (reference sequence). Trimming pared 5 bases from V and 10 bases from J, leaving 26 bases between. The CDR3: CASSSSPLSLHGGKLFF. The CDR3, as DNA: TGTGCCAGTAGTTCCTCACCCTTGTCCCTCCACGGAGGAAAACTGTTTTTT.

The chain recombines TRBV6-2 or TRBV6-3 with TRBJ1-5; the D is unclear. The V and J ends lost 6 bases and 2 bases respectively, with 14 bases between them. The germline CDR1 and CDR2 sequences are MNHEY and SVGEGT. This CDR3 region has 15 residues. This CDR3 reads CASSRAGVGNQPQHF. The CDR3 DNA sequence: TGTGCCAGCAGCCGCGCGGGCGTCGGCAATCAGCCCCAGCATTTT.

The rearrangement joins TRBV12-5 to TRBJ2-1; 11 nucleotides align to TRBD2. The junction had 11 bases not matched to a gene; V was cut back by 2 bases and J by 8 bases. The length of the CDR3 is 17 residues. The germline V gene encodes CDR1 LGHNT and CDR2 FRNRAP. This CDR3 reads CASGLRGTSGSRDEQFF. CDR3 DNA: TGTGCTAGTGGTTTGCGAGGTACTAGCGGGAGTAGGGATGAGCAGTTCTTC.

The J gene is TRBJ1-2, the V gene TRBV5-4; D perhaps matches TRBD1 (6 bases). Trimming pared 0 bases from V and 4 bases from J, leaving 10 bases between. CDR3 size: 14 residues. CDR1 is SGHNT, CDR2 YYREEE, per germline (reference sequence). The CDR3 region has the DNA TGTGCCAGCAGCTTGGACAGGGTCTCCTATGGCTACACCTTC. Translated: CASSLDRVSYGYTF.

This chain joins TRBV6-5 and TRBJ2-3, with 8 bases lining up with TRBD2. The CDR3 is 15 amino acids. Germline CDR1 MNHEY, CDR2 SVGAGI. The trim removed 10 bases at V and 2 bases at J, leaving 11 bases unmatched. The CDR3 nucleotides are TGTGCCACCCCGAAGCGGGAGCCTTACACAGATACGCAGTATTTT. Encoded protein: CATPKREPYTDTQYF.

The gene calls are TRBV18 and TRBJ2-3; D is perhaps TRBD1 (5 bases). The CDR3 extends over 17 amino acids. V was trimmed by 3 bases and J by 2 bases, leaving 18 bases between them. The V gene's germline CDR1 is KGHSH and CDR2 LQKENI. DNA for the CDR3: TGTGCCAGCTCACCCCTACCCTACAGGACCCTCACAGATACGCAGTATTTT. Encoded protein: CASSPLPYRTLTDTQYF.

The chain employs TRBV2 and TRBJ2-2, with 10 bases lining up with TRBD2. This CDR3 has 19 residues. Germline V gives CDR1 SNHLY, CDR2 FYNNEI. The trim removed 7 bases at V and 5 bases at J, leaving 19 bases unmatched. The CDR3 DNA reads as TGTGCCAGCAAGATGTTAGGGATCCGGACTAGCGGCGAAACCGGGGAGCTGTTTTTT. This sequence encodes CASKMLGIRTSGETGELFF.